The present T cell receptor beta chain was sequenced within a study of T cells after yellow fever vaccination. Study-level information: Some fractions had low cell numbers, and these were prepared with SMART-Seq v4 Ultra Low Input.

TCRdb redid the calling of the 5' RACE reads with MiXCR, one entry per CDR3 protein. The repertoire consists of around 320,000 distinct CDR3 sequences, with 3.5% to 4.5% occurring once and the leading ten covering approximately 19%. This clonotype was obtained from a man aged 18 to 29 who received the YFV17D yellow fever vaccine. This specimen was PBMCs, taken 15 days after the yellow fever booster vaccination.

CDR3 protein: CASSEAPNDQPQHF. The DNA of the CDR3 is TGCGCCAGCAGCGAGGCACCAAACGATCAGCCCCAGCATTTT. V usage is TRBV5-1 and J usage is TRBJ1-5, with unresolved D. Germline V CDR1 and CDR2: SGHRS, YFSETQ. V was shortened by 4 bases and J by 5 bases, with 13 bases between the two germline ends. The CDR3 extends over 14 amino acids. Supplemented by reference TRBV5-1 and TRBJ1-5, the full variable domain reads KAGVTQTPRYLIKTRGQQVTLSCSPISGHRSVSWYQQTPGQGLQFLFEYFSETQRNKGNFPGRFSGRQFSNSRSEMNVSTLELGDSALYLCASSEAPNDQPQHFGDGTRLSIL.